These T cell receptor beta chains were read from a single sample in a study of blood T cells in healthy people across ages. TCRdb itself ran the 5' RACE reads through MiXCR, one entry per CDR3 protein. The sample lists roughly 800,000 distinct CDR3 sequences, roughly 60% seen once, with over 20% in the top ten. The sample taken for sequencing was blood. All receptors derive from a man between 25 and 39 years old in good health. Both conserved end residues are part of each CDR3. A D gene is named only where the DNA matches it firmly. Size values are once, few and many counts, or a class for expanded clones, and some rows have none.

TRBV5-1	few	TRBJ2-3	TRBD1	CASSFPGQATDTQYF	TGCGCCAGCAGCTTTCCGGGACAGGCCACAGATACGCAGTATTTT
TRBV6-5	.	TRBJ2-5	.	CASRTQTAYETQYF	TGTGCCAGCAGGACCCAGACAGCCTATGAGACCCAGTACTTC
TRBV28	.	TRBJ2-1	.	CVSRRAIFPTQEGDEQFF	TGTGTCAGCAGGAGGGCTATCTTTCCGACCCAGGAGGGGGATGAGCAGTTCTTC
TRBV28	many	TRBJ2-7	TRBD1	CASRVPGTGLYEQYF	TGTGCCAGCAGGGTTCCCGGGACAGGACTCTACGAGCAGTACTTC
TRBV12-3/TRBV12-4	.	TRBJ2-3	.	CASRERGESTDTQYF	TGTGCCAGCAGAGAGAGGGGGGAATCCACAGATACGCAGTATTTT
TRBV5-1	.	TRBJ2-5	TRBD1	CASSQLGDRDQETQYF	TGCGCCAGCAGCCAGTTGGGGGACAGGGACCAAGAGACCCAGTACTTC
TRBV29-1	few	TRBJ1-4	.	CSVGFAAGREKLFF	TGCAGCGTTGGTTTTGCAGCGGGGCGTGAAAAACTGTTTTTT
TRBV30	.	TRBJ2-5	.	CAWGQRQETQYF	TGTGCCTGGGGACAGCGACAAGAGACCCAGTACTTC
TRBV27	.	TRBJ1-5	TRBD1	CASNGAGGAYQPQHF	TGTGCCAGCAACGGGGCAGGGGGCGCATACCAGCCCCAGCATTTT
TRBV6-2/TRBV6-3	.	TRBJ1-2	TRBD1	CASSYSRTTGYYGCTF	TGTGCCAGCAGTTACTCGAGGACGACAGGGTACTATGGCTGCACCTTC
TRBV27	few	TRBJ2-1	.	CASSHPGTQQFF	TGTGCCAGCAGTCACCCCGGGACTCAGCAGTTCTTC
TRBV10-3	.	TRBJ1-2	TRBD1	CAIWAGGSYGYTF	TGTGCCATCTGGGCAGGGGGCTCCTATGGCTACACCTTC
TRBV4-1	.	TRBJ2-3	.	CASSQPGADTQYF	TGCGCCAGCAGCCAACCGGGAGCAGATACGCAGTATTTT
TRBV6-2/TRBV6-3	many	TRBJ2-1	TRBD2	CASRYGLAGKDEQFF	TGTGCCAGCAGATACGGACTAGCGGGAAAGGATGAGCAGTTCTTC
TRBV7-2	.	TRBJ2-1	TRBD2	CASSWSAGEPQFF	TGTGCCAGCAGCTGGAGCGCGGGGGAGCCCCAGTTCTTC
TRBV14	few	TRBJ2-7	.	CASRETGTPIGEQYF	TGTGCCAGCCGAGAGACAGGGACTCCTATTGGCGAGCAGTACTTC
TRBV29-1	.	TRBJ2-3	.	CSVEPVSKVDTQYF	TGCAGCGTTGAACCGGTCTCCAAGGTGGATACGCAGTATTTT
TRBV30	.	TRBJ2-1	.	CAWSVGGYEQFF	TGTGCCTGGAGTGTAGGAGGGTATGAGCAGTTCTTC
TRBV9	.	TRBJ2-7	.	CASSVSNSMYEQYF	TGTGCCAGCAGCGTATCCAATAGCATGTACGAGCAGTACTTC
TRBV14	.	TRBJ2-7	TRBD2	CASSLLAGATEQYF	TGTGCCAGCAGCTTACTAGCGGGGGCAACCGAGCAGTACTTC
TRBV28	few	TRBJ2-2	.	CASSWGGGELFF	TGTGCCAGCAGTTGGGGTGGCGGGGAGCTGTTTTTT
TRBV4-2	.	TRBJ2-7	TRBD1	CASSQTGQGGYEQYF	TGTGCCAGCAGCCAGACAGGACAGGGTGGCTACGAGCAGTACTTC
TRBV6-2/TRBV6-3	.	TRBJ2-5	.	CASSSWGETQYF	TGTGCCAGCAGTTCCTGGGGAGAGACCCAGTACTTC
TRBV4-1	.	TRBJ2-1	.	CASSQDWLAELNSYNEQFF	TGCGCCAGCAGCCAAGACTGGCTAGCCGAATTGAACTCCTACAATGAGCAGTTCTTC
TRBV20-1	.	TRBJ1-2	.	CSTWDGRETDGYTF	TGCAGTACCTGGGACGGCAGGGAGACCGATGGCTACACCTTC
TRBV20-1	.	TRBJ2-5	.	CSARMGSQETQYF	TGCAGTGCTAGAATGGGGAGCCAAGAGACCCAGTACTTC
TRBV2	.	TRBJ2-5	TRBD2	CASRGRREGLETQYF	TGTGCCAGCAGGGGCCGGCGGGAGGGCCTAGAGACCCAGTACTTC